The clone carrying this T cell receptor (beta chain) was seen more than once but under ten times. What it binds is unknown. Unique molecular identifiers were attached to individual cDNA molecules. TCRdb called the 5' RACE reads again in MiXCR, with one record for every CDR3 protein. Seen here are roughly 86,000 distinct CDR3 sequences, about 6.5% observed once, and the top ten hold about 8%. Germline V gene data show CDR1 as MNHNY and CDR2 as SVGAGI (reference sequence). Losses at the gene ends were 6 bases for V and 7 bases for J; bases not matched to a gene: 8. CDR3 length: 15 residues. The data were obtained in a study of early T cells in non-severe SARS-CoV-2 infection. Background on the study: Chains were not paired, and sequencing was done on bulk RNA from unsorted whole blood. Whole-study findings and limits: Using VDJdb, the matching emphasized anti-spike CD8 responses while missing private and CD4 specificities.

Specimen: whole blood. V gene TRBV6-6 combines with J gene TRBJ1-5, with TRBD1 identical over 11 bases. The TCR was taken from an adult who was a healthcare worker with PCR-confirmed SARS-CoV-2 infection or an uninfected control (not recorded which). The CDR3 sequence: CASSPGQGAEQPQHF. The CDR3 DNA reads TGTGCCAGCAGCCCCGGACAGGGGGCTGAACAGCCCCAGCATTTT.